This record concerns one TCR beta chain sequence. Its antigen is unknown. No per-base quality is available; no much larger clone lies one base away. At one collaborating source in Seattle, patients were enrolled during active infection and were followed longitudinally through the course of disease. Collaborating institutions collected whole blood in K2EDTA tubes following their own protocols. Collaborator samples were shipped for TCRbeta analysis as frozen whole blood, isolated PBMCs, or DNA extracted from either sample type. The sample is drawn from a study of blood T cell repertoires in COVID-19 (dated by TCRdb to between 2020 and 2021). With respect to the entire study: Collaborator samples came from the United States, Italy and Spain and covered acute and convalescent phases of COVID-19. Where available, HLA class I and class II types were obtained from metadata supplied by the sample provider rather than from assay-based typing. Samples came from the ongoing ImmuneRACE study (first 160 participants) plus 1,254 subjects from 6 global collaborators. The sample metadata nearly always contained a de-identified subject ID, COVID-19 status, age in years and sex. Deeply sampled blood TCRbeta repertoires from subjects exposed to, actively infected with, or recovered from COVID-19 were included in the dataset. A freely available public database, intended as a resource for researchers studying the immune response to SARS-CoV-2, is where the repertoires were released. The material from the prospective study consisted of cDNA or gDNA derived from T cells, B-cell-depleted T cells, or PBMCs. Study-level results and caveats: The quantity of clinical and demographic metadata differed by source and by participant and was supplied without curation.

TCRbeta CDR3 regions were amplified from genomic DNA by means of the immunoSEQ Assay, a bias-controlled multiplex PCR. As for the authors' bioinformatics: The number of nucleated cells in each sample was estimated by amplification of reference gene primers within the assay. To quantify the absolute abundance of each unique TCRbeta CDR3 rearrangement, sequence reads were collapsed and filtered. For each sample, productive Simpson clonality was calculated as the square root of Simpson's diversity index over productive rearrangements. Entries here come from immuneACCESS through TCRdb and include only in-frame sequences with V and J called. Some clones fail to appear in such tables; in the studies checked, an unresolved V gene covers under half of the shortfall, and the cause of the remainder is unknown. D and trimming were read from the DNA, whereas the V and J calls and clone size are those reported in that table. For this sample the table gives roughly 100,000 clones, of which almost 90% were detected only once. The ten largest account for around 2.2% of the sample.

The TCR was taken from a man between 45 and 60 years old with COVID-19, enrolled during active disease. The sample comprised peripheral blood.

CDR3 protein: CAWSVIGQGAYGYTF. The DNA sequence is given as TGTGCCTGGAGTGTAATAGGGCAGGGGGCCTATGGCTACACCTTC. This chain joins TRBV30 to TRBJ1-2; 8 nucleotides in the junction match TRBD1. CDR3 length: 15 amino acids, cysteine to phenylalanine. Left in the record is the CDR3 DNA by itself, 45 bases read in frame from the first base. V is cut back by 0 bases and J by 4 bases, with 7 bases in the junction unmatched. Via the germline V gene (reference sequence), CDR1 is GTSNPN and CDR2 SVGIG.